This T cell receptor beta chain derives from a study of human T cells and chemical hapten exposure (dated by TCRdb to the early 2020s). Background for the entire study: For sensitization, 2% DPC in acetone was applied to a 2 cm by 2 cm area of upper inner arm skin. Patients additionally received weekly therapeutic DPC doses to the scalp throughout the approximately 25-week study period. Patch testing on the upper back used Finn chambers containing 0.01% DPC, with scoring done after 6 days according to International Contact Dermatitis Research Group standards. The patient cohort, mostly female, included alopecia areata with under or over 50% scalp involvement, alopecia totalis and alopecia universalis. Libraries were pooled for sequencing, and variation in per-sample TCR yields was attributed mainly to small differences in library volumes within the pool. This study followed changes in the peripheral blood TCR repertoire in vivo during primary and secondary sensitization of alopecia patients to the hapten diphenylcyclopropenone (DPC). Blood samples were taken from patients before sensitization (week 0) and then at 2, 6 and about 24 weeks after DPC sensitization. For TCR sequencing, blood came from 25 to 35 alopecia patients at anywhere from one to four time points (pre-sensitization, 2, 6 and 24 weeks). The full study reports these points: Significantly more large CDR3 similarity clusters were formed by expanded TCRs than by pre-sensitization or healthy control sets, consistent with antigen-driven responses. A positive correlation was found between the number of PT1 expanded TCRs and patch test score, with significance reached at thresholds 8, 16 and 32 but not 4. The number of TCRs above 1 in 1000 frequency did not change with DPC sensitization; there was no evidence of global repertoire structure alterations. Repeated subsampling changed both the strength of the expansion versus patch-test correlation and the threshold at which that correlation became significant. Because all patients had alopecia, a presumed autoimmune disease, the immune response of the patients might differ from that of healthy individuals.

The sample's time point, from its label and the paper: pre-sensitization, week 0. The treatment or condition label, as the study defines it: therapeutic diphenylcyclopropenone sensitization with weekly scalp DPC. At every patch-test visit, the blood draw took place before the patch test was put on. Patients were considered eligible if aged 18 to 70, diagnosed with alopecia and deemed suitable for DPC therapy, and patients were excluded if pregnant. Total RNA was isolated from unfractionated whole blood collected in Tempus Blood RNA tubes. Library generation was performed with RACE. Sequencing was carried out with a NextSeq 500. During library preparation, unique molecular identifiers were attached to individual cDNA molecules so that TCRs could be counted quantitatively and reproducibly. Each blood RNA sample was used to sequence both TCR alpha and TCR beta chains. The authors' pipeline ran thus. Samples had a median of roughly 87,000 TCRs, with a range from roughly 23,224 to 700,000. V, J and CDR3 annotation of the TCR reads was carried out using the Decombinator software suite. For the PS versus PT1 abundance plots, all samples were subsampled to the same number of TCRs (28,000). TCRs were defined as expanded if absent before sensitization and observed at least eight times at the 2-week time point. The public reads were reprocessed in TCRdb via fastp at Q25 and MiXCR, keeping in-frame beta chains. For every CDR3 protein sequence, its rows merge into one entry that carries the most common genes and DNA. TCRdb's processing, not the authors', yielded these V and J calls. The sample table shows around 300,000 distinct CDR3 sequences, and 7.7% are seen once. More than 0.95% of the sample belongs to the ten largest clones.

This clonotype was detected a few times. Its cognate antigen has yet to be identified. No quality values exist for individual bases; no much larger clone is one base distant. The germline V gene (reference sequence) supplies CDR1 SEHNR and CDR2 FQNEAQ. After removal of 1 base from V and 13 bases from J, the junction retains 3 bases not matched to a gene. The CDR3 goes from the cysteine to the phenylalanine over 12 residues. CDR3 DNA is the only sequence kept; it has 36 bases, read in frame from the first base. Specimen: whole blood, collected in connection with sensitization to the hapten diphenylcyclopropenone (DPC). Recombination connected TRBV7-9 to TRBJ2-1, and 8 bases in between align with TRBD1. The clonotype comes from a man aged 18 to 29 with alopecia areata. Some clones in this sample may be carry-over from other donors' samples. Here is the DNA: TGTGCCAGCAGCTTAGGGGCAGGGGGCCAGTTCTTC. It translates as CASSLGAGGQFF.